The present T cell receptor beta chain was sequenced within a study of blood T cell repertoires in COVID-19. Study in general: Material from acute and convalescent COVID-19 was sourced from the United States, Italy and Spain.

This table comes from immunoSEQ multiplex PCR, and its TCRdb copy is limited to in-frame clones, with some not included. Seen here are some 250,000 clones, 65% to 90% observed once, and the top ten hold almost 2%. The clonotype was recovered from a man aged 25-40 years with active or convalescent COVID-19. The sequenced sample was peripheral blood.

In DNA form, the CDR3 reads TGTGCCAGCAGAGAGGGATCGGAGGCTTCACCCCTCCACTTT. Amino acids: CASREGSEASPLHF. The chain is built from TRBV2 and TRBJ1-6; the D is unclear. Looked up from germline, CDR1 is SNHLY and CDR2 is FYNNEI. This CDR3 comprises 14 residues. The germline V and J ends were trimmed by 6 bases and 9 bases, with 15 bases remaining between them.